Listed below are T cell receptor beta chains from one sample, sequenced in a study of T-cell memory formation after mild COVID-19. MiXCR was run by TCRdb on the 5' RACE reads, yielding one entry per CDR3 protein. The sample lists under 200,000 distinct CDR3 sequences, around 30% occurring once. Specimen: PBMCs or a T cell subset sorted from them (not recorded which). These receptors originate from an adult woman who had mild COVID-19 (a few samples of this study predate the infection). Cell type and time point are not known. CDR3s include the opening cysteine and the closing phenylalanine or tryptophan. D genes are given only for firm matches. The listing skips clone size in some rows; elsewhere it reads once, few, many or a size class.

d_gene,abundance,j_gene,v_gene,len,CDR3aa,CDR3nt
TRBD1,few,TRBJ1-1,TRBV12-3/TRBV12-4,13,CASTPGQGSEAFF,TGTGCCAGCACTCCCGGACAGGGGTCTGAAGCTTTCTTT
NA,NA,TRBJ2-3,TRBV11-2,16,CASSLGETRFTDTQYF,TGTGCCAGCAGCTTGGGGGAGACTAGATTCACAGATACGCAGTATTTT
NA,few,TRBJ1-1,TRBV5-1,18,CASSWGRGGGQMNTEAFF,TGCGCCAGCAGCTGGGGACGGGGAGGTGGGCAAATGAACACTGAAGCTTTCTTT
NA,once,TRBJ1-3,TRBV7-3,15,CASSLTGLPGNTIYF,TGTGCCAGCAGCTTAACCGGGCTTCCTGGAAACACCATATATTTT
NA,NA,TRBJ1-5,TRBV12-3/TRBV12-4,14,CASSLEGGGQPQHF,TGTGCCAGCAGTTTAGAGGGGGGGGGTCAGCCCCAGCATTTT
TRBD1,few,TRBJ2-1,TRBV11-3,12,CASSDGTGGLFF,TGTGCCAGCAGCGATGGGACAGGGGGATTATTCTTC
NA,NA,TRBJ2-5,TRBV4-2,15,CASSLSRSSQETQYF,TGTGCCAGCAGCCTCAGCAGGTCCAGCCAAGAGACCCAGTACTTC
TRBD2,NA,TRBJ2-3,TRBV6-1,15,CASSERAGGPDTQYF,TGTGCCAGCAGTGAAAGGGCGGGAGGGCCAGATACGCAGTATTTT
NA,once,TRBJ2-1,TRBV12-3/TRBV12-4,13,CASSYGLSNEQFF,TGTGCCAGCAGCTACGGACTGTCCAATGAGCAGTTCTTC
NA,few,TRBJ2-1,TRBV5-1,17,CASSEWWGTSSYNEQFF,TGCGCCAGCAGCGAGTGGTGGGGGACGAGCTCCTACAATGAGCAGTTCTTC
TRBD1,NA,TRBJ2-7,TRBV3-1,16,CASSQPRDRISYEQYF,TGTGCCAGCAGCCAGCCCCGGGACAGGATCTCCTACGAGCAGTACTTC
NA,NA,TRBJ2-3,TRBV5-1,14,CASSSQGVTDTQYF,TGCGCCAGCAGTTCACAGGGAGTCACAGATACGCAGTATTTT